The 23 T cell receptor beta chains given below trace back to one sample, sequenced in a study of brain T cells in children with intractable seizures. Generated by immunoSEQ multiplex PCR, the TCRdb table keeps only in-frame clones and is missing some. The repertoire has 95,000 to 120,000 clones, 94% of them found once; the top ten carry about 3.8%. Sample: peripheral blood, taken at surgery. The receptors stem from a boy in the first two years of life with hemimegalencephaly and intractable seizures.

The V and J genes are TRBV5-4 and TRBJ2-1; TRBD2 aligns across 10 bases. The germline V gene encodes CDR1 SGHNT and CDR2 YYREEE (reference sequence). The CDR3 is 16 residues long. The trim removed 0 bases at V and 3 bases at J, leaving 3 bases unmatched. The chain's CDR3 is CASSLGLAGDYNEQFF. In DNA, the CDR3 is TGTGCCAGCAGCTTGGGGCTAGCGGGAGACTACAATGAGCAGTTCTTC.

The chain carries TRBV5-1 and TRBJ2-7; perhaps TRBD2 as D (6 bases). CDR1 and CDR2 from the germline V gene are SGHRS and YFSETQ. The CDR3 has 14 residues. Trimming pared 4 bases from V and 2 bases from J, leaving 13 bases between. The CDR3 DNA follows: TGCGCCAGCAGCCTTCGGGCGGGGCCCTACGAGCAGTACTTC. This sequence encodes CASSLRAGPYEQYF.

The chain links TRBV18 to TRBJ1-2; TRBD1 might be the D (5 bases). Germline V gene lookup returns CDR1 KGHSH and CDR2 LQKENI. This CDR3 is 13 amino acids long. The V and J ends lost 1 base and 2 bases respectively, with 5 bases between them. CDR3 loop: CASSPRDNYGYTF. The CDR3 region has the DNA TGTGCCAGCTCACCACGGGACAACTATGGCTACACCTTC. The complete variable domain, with remaining parts taken from reference TRBV18 and TRBJ1-2, reads NAGVMQNPRHLVRRRGQEARLRCSPMKGHSHVYWYRQLPEEGLKFMVYLQKENIIDESGMPKERFSAEFPKEGPSILRIQQVVRGDSAAYFCASSPRDNYGYTFGSGTRLTVV.

The chain links TRBV29-1 to TRBJ2-6, with D unresolved. The V gene's germline CDR1 is SQVTM and CDR2 ANQGSEA. The CDR3 length is 12 residues. The ends were cut back, 7 bases at V and 3 bases at J, with 7 bases in the middle. As DNA, the CDR3 is TGCAGCGCAGAAGATGGGGCCAACGTCCTGACTTTC. Translating it yields CSAEDGANVLTF.

The count of this clone is one. This chain uses TRBV25-1 with TRBJ2-6; maybe TRBD2 (5 bases). Germline V gene sequence: CDR1 MGHDK, CDR2 SYGVNS. The CDR3 totals 17 residues. The V end lost 1 base, the J end lost 0 bases, and 10 bases lay between the germline ends. Here the CDR3 reads CASSEWKGSSGANVLTF. CDR3 DNA: TGTGCCAGCAGTGAATGGAAAGGGAGCTCTGGGGCCAACGTCCTGACTTTC.

The chain joins TRBV28 to TRBJ2-7; TRBD1 is a possible D gene (6 bases). V was pared by 0 bases and J by 3 bases, with 9 bases between. Germline lookup yields CDR1 MDHEN and CDR2 SYDVKM. The CDR3 spans 14 residues. The CDR3 reads CASSLWGQSYEQYF. The CDR3 DNA sequence: TGTGCCAGCAGTTTATGGGGACAAAGCTACGAGCAGTACTTC.

This chain connects TRBV9 to TRBJ2-1, with D perhaps TRBD1 (6 bases). This CDR3 contains 14 residues. In germline, CDR1 is SGDLS, CDR2 YYNGEE. The V end lost 1 base, the J end lost 2 bases, and 7 bases lay between the germline ends. The CDR3 loop reads CASSVWDTYNEQFF. The CDR3, as DNA: TGTGCCAGCAGCGTATGGGACACCTACAATGAGCAGTTCTTC.

The V gene is TRBV19, the J gene TRBJ2-1; D gene uncertain. CDR1 is LNHDA, CDR2 SQIVND, per germline (reference sequence). With 6 bases removed from V and 5 bases from J, the gap between germline ends came to 11 bases. There are 13 residues in the CDR3. The CDR3 spells CASSEFSDNEQFF. In DNA form, the CDR3 reads TGTGCCAGTAGCGAGTTTTCGGACAATGAGCAGTTCTTC.

DNA of the CDR3: TGCGCCAGCAGCTTGGATGCGGTTTACGAGCAGTACTTC. Translated, it gives CASSLDAVYEQYF. The genes are TRBV5-1 and TRBJ2-7; no reliable D call. CDR3 length: 13 residues. CDR1 and CDR2 from the germline V gene are SGHRS and YFSETQ. Trimming stripped 0 bases from V and 4 bases from J, with 8 bases between. The full variable domain, completed using reference TRBV5-1 and TRBJ2-7, is KAGVTQTPRYLIKTRGQQVTLSCSPISGHRSVSWYQQTPGQGLQFLFEYFSETQRNKGNFPGRFSGRQFSNSRSEMNVSTLELGDSALYLCASSLDAVYEQYFGPGTRLTVT.

The chain links TRBV19 to TRBJ1-2; the match to TRBD1 covers 7 bases. CDR1 is LNHDA, CDR2 SQIVND, per germline (reference sequence). CDR3 size: 15 residues. V lost 3 bases, J lost 8 bases, and 12 bases stayed unmatched. CDR3 DNA sequence: TGTGCCAGTAGTATTCGCACCCGCGACAGGGCCGGCTACACCTTC. This gives the protein CASSIRTRDRAGYTF.

This chain links TRBV6-5 with TRBJ2-7; 11 bases agree with TRBD1. Germline trimming cut 6 bases from V and 3 bases from J; bases unmatched to any gene: 7. Germline loops: CDR1 MNHEY, CDR2 SVGAGI. The CDR3 contains 15 residues. In nucleotides, the CDR3 is TGTGCCAGCAGGCCAGGACAGGGGGCGGTCTACGAGCAGTACTTC. Protein product: CASRPGQGAVYEQYF.

Only one count was recorded for this clone. The J gene is TRBJ2-7, the V gene TRBV11-2; D is unclear. This CDR3 has 15 amino acids. Trimming took 4 bases from V and 2 from J, leaving 15 bases between them. Germline V gene sequence: CDR1 SGHAT, CDR2 FQNNGV. CDR3 region: CASSSTLVIPYEQYF. The CDR3 nucleotides read TGTGCCAGCAGCTCGACTCTAGTTATCCCCTACGAGCAGTACTTC.

V and J are TRBV7-9 and TRBJ2-7; 7 bases are a match to TRBD1. CDR1 and CDR2 (germline): SEHNR, FQNEAQ (reference sequence). CDR3 length: 12 amino acids. The DNA for the CDR3 is TGTGTTTCTGAGGGGGCAGGGTACGAGCAGTACTTC. It specifies CVSEGAGYEQYF.

The genes are TRBV5-1 and TRBJ2-5; D gene uncertain. The V end was cut by 0 bases, the J end by 3 bases, with 6 bases between. Germline V gene data show CDR1 as SGHRS and CDR2 as YFSETQ. The CDR3 loop spans 13 amino acids. The CDR3 DNA reads as TGCGCCAGCAGCTTGGGAGTAGAAGAGACCCAGTACTTC. As protein: CASSLGVEETQYF. Variable domain in full (rest from reference TRBV5-1 and TRBJ2-5): KAGVTQTPRYLIKTRGQQVTLSCSPISGHRSVSWYQQTPGQGLQFLFEYFSETQRNKGNFPGRFSGRQFSNSRSEMNVSTLELGDSALYLCASSLGVEETQYFGPGTRLLVL.

V gene TRBV11-3 combines with J gene TRBJ1-1, with 9 bases fitting TRBD1. The CDR3 has 14 residues. J gave up 4 bases and V 4 bases, and 4 bases lay outside the gene matches. Germline CDR1 is SGHNT and CDR2 is YENEEA. DNA for the CDR3: TGTGCCAGCAGCTCGAGGACAGGGGCCACTGAAGCTTTCTTT. The encoded protein is CASSSRTGATEAFF.

This chain joins TRBV9 and TRBJ2-1; 10 bases match TRBD2. There are 19 residues in the CDR3. From germline, CDR1 is SGDLS and CDR2 YYNGEE. The junction had 13 bases not matched to a gene; V was cut back by 0 bases and J by 4 bases. CDR3 amino acids: CASSVGASGSGRLYNEQFF. In DNA, the CDR3 is TGTGCCAGCAGCGTAGGGGCTAGCGGGAGTGGAAGACTTTACAATGAGCAGTTCTTC. The variable domain in full, with the rest retrieved from reference TRBV9 and TRBJ2-1, is DSGVTQTPKHLITATGQRVTLRCSPRSGDLSVYWYQQSLDQGLQFLIQYYNGEERAKGNILERFSAQQFPDLHSELNLSSLELGDSALYFCASSVGASGSGRLYNEQFFGPGTRLTVL.

This chain uses TRBV5-1 with TRBJ2-1, with D uncertain. V lost 0 bases and J lost 0, with 13 bases in between. CDR1 SGHRS and CDR2 YFSETQ come from the germline V gene. This CDR3 has 17 amino acids. CDR3 in amino acids: CASSLVVGPGSYNEQFF. CDR3 in DNA: TGCGCCAGCAGCTTGGTTGTGGGCCCGGGCTCCTACAATGAGCAGTTCTTC.

This clone was observed once. This chain joins TRBV6-5 and TRBJ2-2; D may be TRBD1 (6 bases). There are 14 residues in the CDR3. V dropped 2 bases and J dropped 5 bases, with 9 bases sitting between them. Germline lookup yields CDR1 MNHEY and CDR2 SVGAGI. The CDR3 is CASSYMRGTGELFF. For the CDR3, the DNA is TGTGCCAGCAGTTACATGAGGGGGACCGGGGAGCTGTTTTTT.

This clone was recorded once. The rearrangement uses TRBV11-2 and TRBJ2-5, with TRBD2 matching over 10 bases. The CDR3 is 16 residues long. J gave up 5 bases and V 4 bases, and 10 bases lay outside the gene matches. Germline V lookup: CDR1 SGHAT, CDR2 FQNNGV. CDR3 DNA: TGTGCCAGCAGCTCACCCCTAGCGGGAGATGGGGAGACCCAGTACTTC. Translating gives CASSSPLAGDGETQYF.

For the CDR3, the DNA is TGTGCCAGCAGCGGATTAGCGGGAGGGAGTTTCGGAGGCACAGATACGCAGTATTTT. This sequence encodes CASSGLAGGSFGGTDTQYF. The chain links TRBV9 to TRBJ2-3, with 11 positions matching TRBD2. Trimming at V came to 3 bases and at J to 1 base, leaving 13 bases not matched to a gene. Germline values: CDR1 SGDLS, CDR2 YYNGEE. The CDR3 spans 19 residues.

This chain joins TRBV4-2 and TRBJ2-3; TRBD2 is a possible D gene (5 bases). The CDR3 is made up of 15 amino acids. CDR1 is LGHNA and CDR2 is YNFKEQ in the germline V gene. Deletions cut 4 bases from V and 2 bases from J, with 13 bases between. As DNA, the CDR3 is TGTGCCAGCAGCCCCCGGGGTCTTGTCACAGATACGCAGTATTTT. It yields the protein CASSPRGLVTDTQYF.

The chain is built from TRBV4-1 and TRBJ2-1; unclear D gene. CDR3 length: 15 amino acids. V was pared by 3 bases and J by 4 bases, with 13 bases between. Germline CDR1 MGHRA, CDR2 YSYEKL. The CDR3 DNA reads TGCGCCAGCAGCCAGATTGGTCCAGGATACAATGAGCAGTTCTTC. Translated: CASSQIGPGYNEQFF.

V and J are TRBV30 and TRBJ1-4; TRBD1 agrees at 10 bases. CDR1 and CDR2 (germline): GTSNPN, SVGIG (reference sequence). The trim removed 3 bases at V and 8 bases at J, leaving 6 bases unmatched. The CDR3 is 14 residues long. In DNA, the CDR3 is TGTGCCTGGAGAAGACAGGGGGCGGGAGAAAAACTGTTTTTT. It yields the protein CAWRRQGAGEKLFF.